This T cell receptor (beta chain) was captured by sequencing in a study of T cells in Graves' hyperthyroidism and ophthalmopathy. This clonotype was seen many times. What it binds is not known. Study-level results: Patients with ophthalmopathy were separated from those with stable hyperthyroidism by a 13 V-J model.

The CDR3 runs 16 residues. Trimming removed 5 bases at V and 6 bases at J, with 20 bases between. Germline CDR1 and CDR2: SEHNR and FQNEAQ (reference sequence). TCR beta CDR3 regions were amplified from RNA transcripts. The HTBI primer set was used in a first-round RT-PCR of the TCR CDR3. TCRdb called the multiplex PCR reads again in MiXCR, with one record for every CDR3 protein. Among 340,000 or so distinct CDR3 sequences listed, around a fifth were seen once. Patients aged 18 to 65 with hyperthyroidism were newly diagnosed, with duration under 2 months. Diagnoses were made from clinical symptoms, serum measures (thyroxine and TRAb), thyroid ultrasound and orbital computed tomography.

The specimen sequenced was blood. The clonotype was recovered from a woman between 50 and 59 years old with Graves' hyperthyroidism. The chain uses TRBV7-9 and TRBJ2-4; TRBD1 might be the D (7 bases). Here the CDR3 reads CASSPTRGTDRNIQYF. The CDR3 DNA reads TGTGCCAGCAGCCCAACCAGGGGGACTGATAGAAACATTCAGTACTTC.